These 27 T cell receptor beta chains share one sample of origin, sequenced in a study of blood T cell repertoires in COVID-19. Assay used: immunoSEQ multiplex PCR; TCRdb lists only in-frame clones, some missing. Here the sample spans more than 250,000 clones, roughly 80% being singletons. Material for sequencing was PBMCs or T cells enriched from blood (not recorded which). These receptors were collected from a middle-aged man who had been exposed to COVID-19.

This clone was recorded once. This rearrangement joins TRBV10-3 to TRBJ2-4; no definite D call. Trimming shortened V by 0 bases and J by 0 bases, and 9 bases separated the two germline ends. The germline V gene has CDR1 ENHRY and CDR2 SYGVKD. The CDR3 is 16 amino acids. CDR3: CAISESTAIAKNIQYF. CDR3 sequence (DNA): TGTGCCATCAGTGAGTCAACAGCTATAGCCAAAAACATTCAGTACTTC.

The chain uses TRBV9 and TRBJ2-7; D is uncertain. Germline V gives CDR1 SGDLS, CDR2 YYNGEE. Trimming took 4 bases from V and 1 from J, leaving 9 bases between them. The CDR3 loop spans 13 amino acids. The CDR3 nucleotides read TGTGCCAGCAGCCCCGGAGCGTCCTACGAGCAGTACTTC. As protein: CASSPGASYEQYF.

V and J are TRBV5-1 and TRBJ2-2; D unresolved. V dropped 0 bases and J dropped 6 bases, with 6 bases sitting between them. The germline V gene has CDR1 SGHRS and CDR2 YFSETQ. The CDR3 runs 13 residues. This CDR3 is CASSLAQAGELFF. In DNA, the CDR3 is TGCGCCAGCAGCTTGGCCCAGGCCGGGGAGCTGTTTTTT. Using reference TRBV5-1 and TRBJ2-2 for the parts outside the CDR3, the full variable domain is KAGVTQTPRYLIKTRGQQVTLSCSPISGHRSVSWYQQTPGQGLQFLFEYFSETQRNKGNFPGRFSGRQFSNSRSEMNVSTLELGDSALYLCASSLAQAGELFFGEGSRLTVL.

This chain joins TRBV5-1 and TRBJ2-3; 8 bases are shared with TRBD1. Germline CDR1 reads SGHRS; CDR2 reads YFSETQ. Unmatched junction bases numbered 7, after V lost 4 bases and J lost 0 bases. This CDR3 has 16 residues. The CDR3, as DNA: TGCGCCAGCAGCCGAGGGACAGGATCTAGCACAGATACGCAGTATTTT. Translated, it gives CASSRGTGSSTDTQYF.

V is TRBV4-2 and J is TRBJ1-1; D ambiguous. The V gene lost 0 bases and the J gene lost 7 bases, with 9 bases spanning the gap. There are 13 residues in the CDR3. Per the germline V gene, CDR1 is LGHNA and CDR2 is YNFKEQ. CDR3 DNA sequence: TGTGCCAGCAGCCAAGAAACTTTAGTTGAAGCTTTCTTT. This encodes CASSQETLVEAFF.

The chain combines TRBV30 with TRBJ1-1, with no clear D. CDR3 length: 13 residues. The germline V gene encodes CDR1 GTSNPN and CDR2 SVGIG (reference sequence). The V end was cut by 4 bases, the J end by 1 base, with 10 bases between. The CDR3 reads CAWTSATNTEAFF. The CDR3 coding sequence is TGTGCCTGGACTTCTGCTACGAACACTGAAGCTTTCTTT.

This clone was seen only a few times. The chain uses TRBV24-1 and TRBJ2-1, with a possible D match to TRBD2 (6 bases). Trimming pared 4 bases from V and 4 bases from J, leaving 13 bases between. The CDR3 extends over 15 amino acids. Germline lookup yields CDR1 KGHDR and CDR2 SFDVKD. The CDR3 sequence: CATSEEGGGYNEQFF. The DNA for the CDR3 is TGTGCCACCAGTGAGGAGGGAGGTGGGTACAATGAGCAGTTCTTC.

CDR3 nucleotide sequence: TGTGCCATCAGTGAGAAGCGGACTACAGGAGAGACCCAGTACTTC. This translates into CAISEKRTTGETQYF. The chain joins TRBV10-3 to TRBJ2-5, with D possibly matching TRBD2 (6 bases). The CDR3 is 15 amino acids. Trimming removed 2 bases from V and 4 bases from J, with 14 bases in between. From germline, CDR1 is ENHRY and CDR2 SYGVKD.

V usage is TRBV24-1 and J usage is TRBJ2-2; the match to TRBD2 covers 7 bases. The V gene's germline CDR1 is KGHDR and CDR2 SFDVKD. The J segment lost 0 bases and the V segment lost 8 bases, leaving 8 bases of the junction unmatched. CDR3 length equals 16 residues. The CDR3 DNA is TGTGCCACCAACCCCGCCAGCGGGACGAACACCGGGGAGCTGTTTTTT. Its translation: CATNPASGTNTGELFF.

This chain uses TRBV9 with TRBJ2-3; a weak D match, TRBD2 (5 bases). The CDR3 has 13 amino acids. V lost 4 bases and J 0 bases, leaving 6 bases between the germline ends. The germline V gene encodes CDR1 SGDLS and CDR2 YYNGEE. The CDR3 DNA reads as TGTGCCAGCAGCCTAGCAAGCACAGATACGCAGTATTTT. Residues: CASSLASTDTQYF.

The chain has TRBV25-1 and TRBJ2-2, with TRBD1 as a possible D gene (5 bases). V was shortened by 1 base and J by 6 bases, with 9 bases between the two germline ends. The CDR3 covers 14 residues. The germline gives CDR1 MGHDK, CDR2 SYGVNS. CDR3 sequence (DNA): TGTGCCAGCAGTGAATTAAGGGGTGCCGGGGAGCTGTTTTTT. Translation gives CASSELRGAGELFF.

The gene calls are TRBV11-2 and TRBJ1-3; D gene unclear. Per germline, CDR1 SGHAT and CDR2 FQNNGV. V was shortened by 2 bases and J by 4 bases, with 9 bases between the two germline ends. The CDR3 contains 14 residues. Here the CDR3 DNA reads TGTGCCAGCAGCTTAAGGAGAAGAGGAAACACCATATATTTT. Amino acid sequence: CASSLRRRGNTIYF.

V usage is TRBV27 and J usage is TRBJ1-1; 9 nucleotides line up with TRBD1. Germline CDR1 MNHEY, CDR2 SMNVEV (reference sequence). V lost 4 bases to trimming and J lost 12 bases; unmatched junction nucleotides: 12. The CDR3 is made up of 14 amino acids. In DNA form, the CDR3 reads TGTGCCAGCAGTTCTGCAGGGACAGGGTCCAAAACTTTCTTT. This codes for CASSSAGTGSKTFF.

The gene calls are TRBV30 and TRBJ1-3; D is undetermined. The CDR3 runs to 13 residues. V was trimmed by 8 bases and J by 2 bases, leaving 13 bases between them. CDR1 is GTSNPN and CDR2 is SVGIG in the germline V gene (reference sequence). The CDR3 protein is CAAATGAGNTIYF. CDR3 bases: TGTGCCGCCGCAACGGGTGCTGGAAACACCATATATTTT. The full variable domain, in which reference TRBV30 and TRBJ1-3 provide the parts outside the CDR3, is SQTIHQWPATLVQPVGSPLSLECTVEGTSNPNLYWYRQAAGRGLQLLFYSVGIGQISSEVPQNLSASRPQDRQFILSSKKLLLSDSGFYLCAAATGAGNTIYFGEGSWLTVV.

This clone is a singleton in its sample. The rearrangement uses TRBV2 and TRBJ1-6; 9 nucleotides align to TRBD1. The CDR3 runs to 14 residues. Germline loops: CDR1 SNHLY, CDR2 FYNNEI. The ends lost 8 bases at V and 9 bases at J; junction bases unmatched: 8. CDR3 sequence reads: CASLPGQGISPLHF. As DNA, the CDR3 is TGTGCCAGCCTCCCGGGACAGGGTATTTCACCCCTCCACTTT.

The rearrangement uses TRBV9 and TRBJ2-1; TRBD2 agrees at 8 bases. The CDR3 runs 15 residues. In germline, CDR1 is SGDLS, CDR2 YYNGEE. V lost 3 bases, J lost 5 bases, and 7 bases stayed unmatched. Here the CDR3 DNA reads TGTGCCAGCAGCGAGACTAGCGCTCCTCACAATGAGCAGTTCTTC. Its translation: CASSETSAPHNEQFF.

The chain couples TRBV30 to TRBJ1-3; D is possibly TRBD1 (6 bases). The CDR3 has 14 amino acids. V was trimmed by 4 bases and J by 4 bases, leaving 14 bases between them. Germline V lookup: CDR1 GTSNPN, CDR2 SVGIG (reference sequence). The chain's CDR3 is CAWNIQGGGNTIYF. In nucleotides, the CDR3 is TGTGCCTGGAACATACAGGGTGGAGGAAACACCATATATTTT.

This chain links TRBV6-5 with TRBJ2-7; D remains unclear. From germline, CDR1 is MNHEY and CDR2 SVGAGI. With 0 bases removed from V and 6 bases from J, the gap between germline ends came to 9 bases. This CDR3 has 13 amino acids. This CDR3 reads CASSYSSLLEQYF. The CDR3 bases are TGTGCCAGCAGTTACTCTAGTCTTCTCGAGCAGTACTTC.

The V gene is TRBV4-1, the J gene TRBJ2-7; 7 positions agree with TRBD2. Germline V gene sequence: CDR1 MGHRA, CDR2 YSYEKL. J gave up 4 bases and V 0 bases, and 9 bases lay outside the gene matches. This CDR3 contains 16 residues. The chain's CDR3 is CASSQEAQRDDYEQYF. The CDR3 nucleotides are TGCGCCAGCAGCCAAGAGGCCCAGCGGGATGATTACGAGCAGTACTTC.

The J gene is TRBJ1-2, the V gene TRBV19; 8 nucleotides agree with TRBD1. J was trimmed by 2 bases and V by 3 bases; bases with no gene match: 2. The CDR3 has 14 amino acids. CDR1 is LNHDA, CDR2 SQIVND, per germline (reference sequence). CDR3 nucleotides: TGTGCCAGTAGTATTGCAGGGGGCAACTATGGCTACACCTTC. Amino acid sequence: CASSIAGGNYGYTF.

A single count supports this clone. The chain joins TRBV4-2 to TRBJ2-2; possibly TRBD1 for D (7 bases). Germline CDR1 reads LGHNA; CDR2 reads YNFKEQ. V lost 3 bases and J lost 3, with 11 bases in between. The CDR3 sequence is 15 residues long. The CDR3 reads CASSHSRGDTGELFF. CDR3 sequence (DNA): TGTGCCAGCAGCCATAGCAGGGGGGACACCGGGGAGCTGTTTTTT.

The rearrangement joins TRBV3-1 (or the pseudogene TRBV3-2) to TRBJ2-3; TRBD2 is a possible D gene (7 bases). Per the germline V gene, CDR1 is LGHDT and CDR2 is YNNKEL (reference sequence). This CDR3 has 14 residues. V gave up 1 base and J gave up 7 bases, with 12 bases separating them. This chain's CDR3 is CASSQGRGGYTQYF. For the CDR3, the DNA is TGTGCCAGCAGCCAAGGGAGGGGGGGTTATACGCAGTATTTT.

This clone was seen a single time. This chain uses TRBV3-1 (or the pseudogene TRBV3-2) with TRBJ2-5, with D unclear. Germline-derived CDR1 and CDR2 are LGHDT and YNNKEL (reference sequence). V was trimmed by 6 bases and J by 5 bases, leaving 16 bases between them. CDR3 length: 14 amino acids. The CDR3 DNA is TGTGCCAGCAGGACGGCAGCGCGTCTGGAGACCCAGTACTTC. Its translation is CASRTAARLETQYF.

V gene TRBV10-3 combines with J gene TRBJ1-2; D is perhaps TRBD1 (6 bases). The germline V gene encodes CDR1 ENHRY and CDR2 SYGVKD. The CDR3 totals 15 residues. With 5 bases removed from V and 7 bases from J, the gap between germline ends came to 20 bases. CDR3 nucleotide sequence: TGTGCCATCAGTCTGTCGGACAGTTACTATGGTGGCTACACCTTC. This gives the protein CAISLSDSYYGGYTF.

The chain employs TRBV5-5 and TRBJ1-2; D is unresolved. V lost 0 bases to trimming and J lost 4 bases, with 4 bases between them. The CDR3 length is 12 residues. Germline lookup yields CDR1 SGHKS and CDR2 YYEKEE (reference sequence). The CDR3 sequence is CASSLAGYGYTF. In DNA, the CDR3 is TGTGCCAGCAGCTTGGCCGGCTATGGCTACACCTTC.

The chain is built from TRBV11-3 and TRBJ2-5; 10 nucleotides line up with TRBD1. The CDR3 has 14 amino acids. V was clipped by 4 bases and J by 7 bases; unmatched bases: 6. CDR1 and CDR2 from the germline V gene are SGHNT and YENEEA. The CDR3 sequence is CASSSGTGAGTQYF. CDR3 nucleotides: TGTGCCAGCAGCTCCGGGACAGGGGCTGGGACCCAGTACTTC.

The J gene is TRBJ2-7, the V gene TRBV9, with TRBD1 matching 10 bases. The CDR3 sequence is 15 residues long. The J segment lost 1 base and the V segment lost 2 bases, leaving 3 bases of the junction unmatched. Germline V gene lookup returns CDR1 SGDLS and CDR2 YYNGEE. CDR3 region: CASSVRDRGSYEQYF. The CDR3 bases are TGTGCCAGCAGCGTCCGGGACAGGGGATCCTACGAGCAGTACTTC.